Listed below are T cell receptor beta chains from one sample, sequenced in a study of Graves' ophthalmopathy and Graves' hyperthyroidism. MiXCR, applied by TCRdb to the multiplex PCR reads, yields one record per CDR3 protein. The sample yields 350,000 to 400,000 distinct CDR3 sequences, about a sixth seen once. Material: peripheral blood. The receptors shown here come from a woman aged 18-29 years with Graves' ophthalmopathy. CDR3s include the opening cysteine and the closing phenylalanine or tryptophan. A D gene is named only where the DNA matches it firmly. Clone size is shown for a subset of rows, as once, few, many or a class of expanded clone.

TRBV12-3/TRBV12-4	TRBD1	many	TRBJ1-5	TGTGCCAGCACCATAGGGGACAGGGGCCATAGCAATCAGCCCCAGCATTTT	CASTIGDRGHSNQPQHF
TRBV20-1	.	once	TRBJ1-2	TGCAGTGCTAACCCCACCGATGTGATCTACACCTTC	CSANPTDVIYTF
TRBV6-1	TRBD1	many	TRBJ2-7	TGTGCCAGCAGTAGAACAGGGGCCGAGCAGTACTTC	CASSRTGAEQYF
TRBV15	TRBD1	many	TRBJ1-1	TGTGCCACCAGCAGGACAGGGTCAGCTGAAGCTTTCTTT	CATSRTGSAEAFF
TRBV6-2/TRBV6-3	TRBD1	many	TRBJ2-7	TGTGCCAGCAGGGGGACAGGAATCCACGAGCAGTACTTC	CASRGTGIHEQYF
TRBV20-1	TRBD1	many	TRBJ2-7	TGCAGTGCTAGAGATTATGTCCGGGACAGGGCGGCTTGGGAGCAGTACTTC	CSARDYVRDRAAWEQYF
TRBV2	.	many	TRBJ2-5	TGTGCCAGCAGGGCCCGGGCAGACCAAGAGACCCAGTACTTC	CASRARADQETQYF
TRBV19	.	many	TRBJ1-3	TGTGCCAGTAGTCTTAGGACTCCCGGGACCCCTGGAAACACCATATATTTT	CASSLRTPGTPGNTIYF
TRBV19	.	many	TRBJ2-7	TGTGCCAGTAGTAATGGTCTCCCTTTCTCCTACGAGCAGTACTTC	CASSNGLPFSYEQYF
TRBV19	.	many	TRBJ1-1	TGTGCCAGTACCTTCCCTGGGGGGCCTCGACGCACTGAAGCTTTCTTT	CASTFPGGPRRTEAFF
TRBV29-1	TRBD1	many	TRBJ2-7	TGCAGCGCCAGGCCGACAGGGGTCTACGAGCAGTACTTC	CSARPTGVYEQYF
TRBV5-4	TRBD2	many	TRBJ2-4	TGTGCCAGCAGCTTGGTCCCTAGCGGGAGGGCCAAAAACATTCAGTACTTC	CASSLVPSGRAKNIQYF
TRBV28	TRBD2	.	TRBJ2-5	TGTGCCAGCAGTTCCCCAGGGGGACTAGCGGGAGGGACCACGTACTTC	CASSSPGGLAGGTTYF
TRBV12-3/TRBV12-4	.	many	TRBJ1-3	TGTGCCAGCAGCATGGCCTCTGGAAACACCATATATTTT	CASSMASGNTIYF
TRBV11-2	.	many	TRBJ1-1	TGTGCCAGCAGCTCTTTTCCGGGAGGTTTGCACACTGAAGCTTTCTTT	CASSSFPGGLHTEAFF
TRBV12-3/TRBV12-4	.	.	TRBJ1-2	TGTGCCAGCAGTTTATTACAGGGAGCCTATGGCTACACCTTC	CASSLLQGAYGYTF
TRBV11-2	.	many	TRBJ2-7	TGTGCCAGCAGCTTAGGCCCGGGGAGCTCCTACGAGCAGTACTTC	CASSLGPGSSYEQYF
TRBV12-3/TRBV12-4	TRBD1	many	TRBJ1-1	TGTGCCAGCAGTCGACAGGGGGCGACCACTGAAGCTTTCTTT	CASSRQGATTEAFF
TRBV2	TRBD1	many	TRBJ2-6	TGTGCCAGTCCCGGACAGGGGTCTGGGGCCAACGTCCTGACTTTC	CASPGQGSGANVLTF
TRBV6-1	.	many	TRBJ2-7	TGTGCCAGCAGTGAGTTGGGGGAAGCCTACGAGCAGTACTTC	CASSELGEAYEQYF
TRBV6-1	TRBD2	many	TRBJ2-5	TGTGCCAGCAGTGATTCCCCTAGCGGGAGTGAGACCCAGTACTTC	CASSDSPSGSETQYF
TRBV6-4	.	many	TRBJ2-2	TGTGCCAGCAGTACCAGCACAGGGCACACCGGGGAGCTGTTTTTT	CASSTSTGHTGELFF
TRBV5-1	TRBD1	many	TRBJ1-2	TGCGCCAGCAGCTTGGCCGGGGACAGGGGCCTTAACTATGGCTACACCTTC	CASSLAGDRGLNYGYTF
TRBV7-9	.	many	TRBJ2-3	TGTGCCAGCAGCTTAGGGGGGGGCGGTACAGATACGCAGTATTTT	CASSLGGGGTDTQYF
TRBV6-1	.	few	TRBJ2-7	TGTGCCAGCAGCCCAGGGTGGGACGAGCAGTACTTC	CASSPGWDEQYF
TRBV7-2	.	many	TRBJ2-3	TGTGCCAGCAGCTCCCATCCAGGGCGTGGTACGCAGTATTTT	CASSSHPGRGTQYF
TRBV19	.	many	TRBJ1-1	TGTGCCAGTAGTATTAGCGTCCAAAAGGGAGACACTGAAGCTTTCTTT	CASSISVQKGDTEAFF
TRBV19	.	many	TRBJ2-2	TGTGCCAGTAGTACCATAGAACATTGGAACACCGGGGAGCTGTTTTTT	CASSTIEHWNTGELFF
TRBV6-5	.	once	TRBJ2-3	TGTGCCAGCAGTTGGGAGCCCTCCACAGATACGCAGTATTTT	CASSWEPSTDTQYF
TRBV28	.	many	TRBJ2-2	TGTGCCAGCAGTTTATGGGAGGTAGGAGGCAACACCGGGGAGCTGTTTTTT	CASSLWEVGGNTGELFF
TRBV24-1	.	many	TRBJ2-7	TGTGCCACCAGTGATTCGGACATGCCTTACGAGCAGTACTTC	CATSDSDMPYEQYF